The next 17 T cell receptor beta chains were all read from a single sample in a study of spatial heterogeneity in lung cancer. The time point: sample taken at primary tumor resection. Unsorted tumor, nontumor lung tissue or cryopreserved PBMC supplied the whole RNA. TCRdb reprocessed the 5' RACE reads via MiXCR and lists one record per CDR3 protein. The sample carries thousands of distinct CDR3 sequences, less than 5.5% recorded once. Sequencing used normal lung tissue next to the tumor, obtained at surgery. These receptors came from a female donor with early-stage non-small cell lung cancer.

This clonotype was seen many times. V and J are TRBV11-3 and TRBJ2-5; D ambiguous. CDR3 length: 17 amino acids. Trimming shortened V by 1 base and J by 5 bases, and 20 bases separated the two germline ends. CDR1 SGHNT and CDR2 YENEEA come from the germline V gene. CDR3 nucleotides: TGTGCCAGCAGCTTAGCGGGCCTCTTTGGCCTAGAGGAGACCCAGTACTTC. Translated, it gives CASSLAGLFGLEETQYF.

Of note for this clonotype: This could be a read error, since a much larger clone is one nucleotide away. This sequence joins TRBV5-4 and TRBJ2-1; tentative D call: TRBD2 (5 bases). This CDR3 has 18 residues. Germline V gives CDR1 SGHNT, CDR2 YYREEE (reference sequence). The germline V and J ends were trimmed by 0 bases and 7 bases, with 23 bases remaining between them. In DNA form, the CDR3 reads TGTGCCAGCAGCTTGGGACACCTGGGAGCGGCGGCCGGTAATGAGCAGTTCTTC. As protein: CASSLGHLGAAAGNEQFF.

The table lists this clonotype with many counts. This chain uses TRBV5-6 with TRBJ2-1; tentative D call: TRBD2 (6 bases). CDR1 and CDR2 (germline): SGHDT, YYEEEE. The CDR3 is 17 residues long. The V end was cut by 0 bases, the J end by 1 base, with 14 bases between. This CDR3 is CASSLGLVGGSYNEQFF. The CDR3 coding sequence is TGTGCCAGCAGCTTGGGATTAGTGGGAGGTTCCTACAATGAGCAGTTCTTC.

This clonotype was seen ten or more times. The rearrangement links TRBV5-1 to TRBJ1-4; TRBD1 matches at 8 bases. Germline V gene sequence: CDR1 SGHRS, CDR2 YFSETQ. V lost 4 bases and J lost 6; bases outside the gene matches: 8. This CDR3 region has 15 residues. CDR3 sequence (DNA): TGCGCCAGCAGCCCAGGACAGGGATGGGATGAAAAACTGTTTTTT. This encodes CASSPGQGWDEKLFF. Full variable domain (remainder filled in from reference TRBV5-1 and TRBJ1-4): KAGVTQTPRYLIKTRGQQVTLSCSPISGHRSVSWYQQTPGQGLQFLFEYFSETQRNKGNFPGRFSGRQFSNSRSEMNVSTLELGDSALYLCASSPGQGWDEKLFFGSGTQLSVL.

This clonotype was observed at least ten times. This chain's CDR3 is CSASQGNQPQHF. The CDR3 nucleotides read TGCAGTGCGAGCCAGGGTAATCAGCCCCAGCATTTT. The chain combines TRBV20-1 with TRBJ1-5; weak D call: TRBD1 (5 bases). Germline values: CDR1 DFQATT, CDR2 SNEGSKA (reference sequence). The V end was cut by 6 bases, the J end by 4 bases, with 10 bases between. The CDR3 consists of 12 residues.

By sample fraction, this clonotype is medium-sized. The rearrangement links TRBV20-1 to TRBJ1-1, with 7 positions matching TRBD1. With 6 bases clipped from V and 3 bases from J, the junction kept 4 bases outside the gene matches. In germline, CDR1 is DFQATT, CDR2 SNEGSKA (reference sequence). The CDR3 spans 12 residues. The CDR3, as DNA: TGCAGTGCCACGACAGGGCACACTGAAGCTTTCTTT. It yields the protein CSATTGHTEAFF.

This clonotype counts as medium-sized. The rearrangement joins TRBV9 to TRBJ2-2, with 11 bases fitting TRBD2. The length of the CDR3 is 17 residues. Germline loops: CDR1 SGDLS, CDR2 YYNGEE. Unmatched junction bases numbered 5, after V lost 0 bases and J lost 4 bases. CDR3 region: CASSVGPGTSGTGELFF. The DNA of the CDR3 is TGTGCCAGCAGCGTAGGCCCCGGGACTAGCGGCACCGGGGAGCTGTTTTTT.

This clonotype was seen a few times. Mismatch with germline at one junction end may stem from a read error. CDR3 DNA sequence: TGTGTCAGCAGCTACAGACTCAGCGGAGATACGCAGTATTTT. This encodes CVSSYRLSGDTQYF. The chain recombines TRBV3-1 with TRBJ2-3, with a weak D call TRBD2 (5 bases). The CDR3 spans 14 residues. Germline V gene sequence: CDR1 LGHDT, CDR2 YNNKEL (reference sequence).

In this sample, this clonotype is medium-sized. This rearrangement joins TRBV5-6 to TRBJ2-1, with no clear D. V lost 2 bases and J lost 6, with 6 bases in between. From germline, CDR1 is SGHDT and CDR2 YYEEEE. This CDR3 has 12 amino acids. The CDR3 DNA reads TGTGCCAGCAGCTTCAACAGCAATGAGCAGTTCTTC. It yields the protein CASSFNSNEQFF.

This clonotype was seen ten or more times. The chain combines TRBV11-2 with TRBJ2-1; D is unclear. V was clipped by 0 bases and J by 7 bases, with 7 bases between them. Germline V CDR1 and CDR2: SGHAT, FQNNGV. This CDR3 is built from 13 residues. The CDR3 DNA sequence: TGTGCCAGCAGCTTAGATACTGCGAATGAGCAGTTCTTC. Translation gives CASSLDTANEQFF.

By sample share, this clonotype is medium-sized. In DNA, the CDR3 is TGTGCCAGCAGGCAAAGCGTCGCGAACACCGGGGAGCTGTTTTTT. Translating gives CASRQSVANTGELFF. The chain links TRBV2 to TRBJ2-2; unclear D gene. This CDR3 is built from 15 residues. Trimming pared 6 bases from V and 0 bases from J, leaving 11 bases between. Germline CDR1 reads SNHLY; CDR2 reads FYNNEI.

By its share, this clonotype is medium-sized. V gene TRBV12-3 or TRBV12-4 combines with J gene TRBJ2-1, with TRBD2 identical over 11 bases. V lost 6 bases to trimming and J lost 3 bases; unmatched junction nucleotides: 7. CDR3 length equals 16 residues. CDR3 DNA sequence: TGTGCCAGCAGGCCACTCGGACTAGCGGGCTACAATGAGCAGTTCTTC. Its protein product is CASRPLGLAGYNEQFF.

This clonotype is labeled as medium-sized. V is TRBV7-9 and J is TRBJ1-4; D is possibly TRBD1 (5 bases). The CDR3 loop spans 15 amino acids. V lost 5 bases, J lost 3 bases, and 13 bases lay in between. Germline V gives CDR1 SEHNR, CDR2 FQNEAQ (reference sequence). The CDR3 DNA follows: TGTGCCAGCAGCCTTGGTCTGGGGGCTAATGAAAAACTGTTTTTT. This gives the protein CASSLGLGANEKLFF.

This chain uses TRBV28 with TRBJ2-5; D remains ambiguous. Trimming removed 4 bases from V and 5 bases from J, with 8 bases in between. CDR1 and CDR2 (germline): MDHEN, SYDVKM. The CDR3 sequence is 12 residues long. DNA for the CDR3: TGTGCCAGCAGTTGGGCACAGGAGACCCAGTACTTC. It specifies CASSWAQETQYF.

This clonotype was observed at least ten times. The rearrangement links TRBV29-1 to TRBJ2-6; D gene uncertain. The CDR3 contains 16 residues. In germline, CDR1 is SQVTM, CDR2 ANQGSEA. Between the trimmed V and J ends, which lost 2 bases and 1 base, there was a span of 12 bases. The CDR3 nucleotides are TGCAGCGTTGAAACAGACCTAAATTCTGGGGCCAACGTCCTGACTTTC. Amino acids: CSVETDLNSGANVLTF.

This clonotype is judged medium-sized. J is TRBJ2-7 and V is TRBV24-1; tentative D call: TRBD2 (5 bases). The CDR3 spans 11 residues. Looked up from germline, CDR1 is KGHDR and CDR2 is SFDVKD. The CDR3 bases are TGTGACCGGGGAGAAACCTACGAGCAGTACTTC. As protein: CDRGETYEQYF.

This clonotype was seen a handful of times. Relative to the germline gene, one junction end is altered; a read error may explain this. The chain uses TRBV27 and TRBJ1-1, with TRBD1 matching 10 bases. CDR1 is MNHEY, CDR2 SMNVEV, per germline (reference sequence). The CDR3 sequence is 14 residues long. The CDR3: CASSSTGTGAPLSF. CDR3 nucleotide sequence: TGTGCCAGCAGTTCAACCGGGACAGGGGCCCCTCTTAGCTTT.